Detailed here is one TCR beta chain. From germline, CDR1 is SGDLS and CDR2 YYNGEE. There are 14 residues in the CDR3. Trimming cost V 3 bases and J 1 base, with 11 bases left between them. The PCR made use of 60 Vbeta and 13 Jbeta primers. The assay was immunoSEQ multiplex PCR, and TCRdb's table has in-frame clones only and misses some. This table has some 200,000 clones, more than 65% appearing once. The sample belongs to a study of cytomegalovirus exposure and HLA in healthy donors. Sequences were obtained from PBMCs. The chain uses TRBV9 and TRBJ2-7; no definite D call. This TCR came from a girl under 18 in good health and CMV-seropositive. The DNA for the CDR3 is TGTGCCAGCAGCGCTACCCCGGGTTCCTACGAGCAGTACTTC. Encoded protein: CASSATPGSYEQYF.